The clone carrying this T cell receptor beta chain was observed many times. The antigen is undetermined. The record originates from a study of breast tumors, draining lymph nodes, adjacent tissues. Breast cancer patients provided tissue from their axillary draining lymph nodes. One entry per CDR3 protein results from TCRdb running MiXCR on the multiplex PCR reads. The sample comprises about 130,000 distinct CDR3 sequences, 20% of which are singletons, and around 3.5% rests with the top ten. Study findings and constraints: Tumor TCR diversity was below lymph nodes but above nontumor tissue. Luminal-like breast cancer showed significantly greater tumor-nontumor repertoire similarity than basal-like breast cancer did. Data fit most tumor T cells coming from lymph node, expanding in tumor.

Sequencing used axillary lymph node tissue. This receptor was obtained from a female donor with breast cancer. Some clones in this sample may be carry-over from other donors' samples.

As DNA, the CDR3 is TGTGCCAGCAGTGTGTTTACTAGCGGTTTCTTGGGGAATGAGCAGTTCTTC. This gives the protein CASSVFTSGFLGNEQFF. V and J are TRBV2 and TRBJ2-1, with TRBD2 matching over 8 bases. The CDR3 sequence is 17 residues long. Germline loops: CDR1 SNHLY, CDR2 FYNNEI. V lost 4 bases and J lost 7; bases outside the gene matches: 15.